This T cell receptor (beta chain) was recorded in a study of T cells in tuberculosis. Overall study: IGRA-negative adolescents, IGRA-positive adolescents with latent tuberculosis and adults with active tuberculosis formed this South African cohort.

Clones were sequenced by immunoSEQ multiplex PCR, and TCRdb holds only the in-frame ones, with some missing. The table records around 19,000 clones, 75% to 90% of them present only once. The receptor's source is a donor aged 10 to 29 with latent tuberculosis or without tuberculosis infection. Sequences were obtained from PBMCs.

The CDR3 region is CASLPPGQVSTEAFF. The CDR3, as DNA: TGTGCCAGCCTCCCTCCGGGACAGGTTTCCACTGAAGCTTTCTTT. V gene TRBV14 combines with J gene TRBJ1-1; TRBD1 agrees at 8 bases. Unmatched junction bases numbered 12, after V lost 8 bases and J lost 4 bases. CDR1 is SGHDN, CDR2 FVKESK, per germline. The CDR3 consists of 15 residues.